Shown below are 32 T cell receptor beta chains from a single sample sequenced in a study of T-cell memory formation after mild COVID-19. MiXCR was run by TCRdb on the 5' RACE reads, yielding one entry per CDR3 protein. The sample has about 430,000 distinct CDR3 sequences, more than 15% seen once. Source material: PBMCs or a T cell subset sorted from them (not recorded which). These receptors came from a man younger than 30 who had mild COVID-19 (a few samples of this study predate the infection). Cell type and time point are not known.

The chain uses TRBV13 and TRBJ1-1; D possibly corresponds to TRBD1 (5 bases). The CDR3 has 13 amino acids. Germline CDR1 reads PRHDT; CDR2 reads FYEKMQ (reference sequence). Trimming shortened V by 5 bases and J by 7 bases, and 14 bases separated the two germline ends. CDR3 residues: CASSPAGGSEAFF. CDR3 in DNA: TGTGCCAGCAGCCCCGCCGGGGGGAGTGAAGCTTTCTTT.

J is TRBJ1-4 and V is TRBV20-1; 11 bases line up with TRBD1. The junction had 9 bases not matched to a gene; V was cut back by 1 base and J by 8 bases. Germline V gene sequence: CDR1 DFQATT, CDR2 SNEGSKA (reference sequence). This CDR3 is built from 16 residues. CDR3 region: CSARAGRGQGVEKLFF. The CDR3 DNA follows: TGCAGTGCTAGAGCGGGGAGGGGACAGGGGGTCGAAAAACTGTTTTTT.

This clonotype was detected ten times or more. This chain links TRBV12-3 or TRBV12-4 with TRBJ2-3; 8 bases match TRBD1. The CDR3 length is 15 residues. Trimming took 5 bases from V and 0 from J; bases not matched to a gene: 4. The CDR3 is CASSRQGLSTDTQYF. The CDR3 region has the DNA TGTGCCAGCAGTCGACAGGGGCTTAGCACAGATACGCAGTATTTT.

This clonotype has at least ten counts. This rearrangement joins TRBV5-4 to TRBJ2-5; TRBD2 might be the D (5 bases). The CDR3 length is 17 residues. Trimming took 4 bases from V and 0 from J, leaving 19 bases between them. Germline lookup yields CDR1 SGHNT and CDR2 YYREEE (reference sequence). CDR3 bases: TGTGCCAGCAGCACGGAGGTGGCGGGCGGGTACCAAGAGACCCAGTACTTC. This encodes CASSTEVAGGYQETQYF.

The V and J genes are TRBV5-6 and TRBJ1-6, with D maybe TRBD1 (6 bases). Looked up from germline, CDR1 is SGHDT and CDR2 is YYEEEE. V was pared by 4 bases and J by 3 bases, with 11 bases between. The CDR3 is 15 residues long. This chain's CDR3 is CASSREGGYNSPLHF. CDR3 nucleotides: TGTGCCAGCAGCCGCGAGGGGGGCTATAATTCACCCCTCCACTTT.

This clonotype showed up many times. This sequence joins TRBV12-3 or TRBV12-4 and TRBJ1-3; 7 bases agree with TRBD1. J gave up 0 bases and V 6 bases, and 5 bases lay outside the gene matches. The CDR3 is 15 residues long. The CDR3 sequence: CASRPTGISGNTIYF. Written as DNA, the CDR3 is TGTGCCAGCAGGCCGACAGGGATCTCTGGAAACACCATATATTTT.

This clonotype was observed a few times. The chain is built from TRBV28 and TRBJ2-2; 7 bases line up with TRBD1. This CDR3 has 16 residues. V shed 6 bases and J 0 bases; nucleotides not matched to a gene: 7. Per the germline V gene, CDR1 is MDHEN and CDR2 is SYDVKM. CDR3 region: CASSRWDSANTGELFF. DNA for the CDR3: TGTGCCAGCAGCCGATGGGACAGCGCGAACACCGGGGAGCTGTTTTTT.

V usage is TRBV12-3 or TRBV12-4 and J usage is TRBJ2-5, with 12 positions matching TRBD2. The V segment lost 6 bases and the J segment 5 bases; nucleotides outside the gene matches: 4. This CDR3 has 14 residues. Here the CDR3 DNA reads TGTGCCAGCAGGCTAGCGGGGGGGCTGGAGACCCAGTACTTC. This translates into CASRLAGGLETQYF.

This clonotype was seen only a few times. V gene TRBV7-9 combines with J gene TRBJ2-7; the match to TRBD1 covers 9 bases. Trimming at V came to 4 bases and at J to 1 base, leaving 8 bases not matched to a gene. Germline V CDR1 and CDR2: SEHNR, FQNEAQ (reference sequence). This CDR3 is 16 amino acids long. CDR3 in DNA: TGTGCCAGCAGCTCCCGTCGGGACAGGGTGTCCTACGAGCAGTACTTC. This gives the protein CASSSRRDRVSYEQYF.

This chain uses TRBV19 with TRBJ2-7, with 8 bases fitting TRBD1. The germline V gene has CDR1 LNHDA and CDR2 SQIVND (reference sequence). This CDR3 has 14 residues. After removal of 4 bases from V and 1 base from J, the junction contained 3 bases not matched to a gene. CDR3 loop: CASSTWTGSYEQYF. CDR3 DNA sequence: TGTGCCAGTAGTACCTGGACAGGGTCCTACGAGCAGTACTTC.

This chain uses TRBV25-1 with TRBJ2-7, with a weak D call TRBD2 (5 bases). The CDR3 is 13 amino acids. The V and J ends lost 4 bases and 3 bases respectively, with 10 bases between them. Germline CDR1 reads MGHDK; CDR2 reads SYGVNS. The CDR3 DNA sequence: TGTGCCAGCAGTGTTCGGACTTTCTACGAGCAGTACTTC. Translation gives CASSVRTFYEQYF.

V gene TRBV20-1 combines with J gene TRBJ2-3; D is tentatively TRBD1 or TRBD2 (5 bases each). The CDR3 extends over 13 amino acids. V lost 6 bases and J lost 6, with 16 bases in between. Germline CDR1 is DFQATT and CDR2 is SNEGSKA (reference sequence). The CDR3: CSAAGTQRDTQYF. The CDR3 coding sequence is TGCAGTGCCGCCGGGACCCAAAGGGATACGCAGTATTTT.

This clonotype was recorded a few times. The chain joins TRBV11-2 to TRBJ2-5; the D gene could be TRBD1 or TRBD2 (5 bases each). The germline V gene has CDR1 SGHAT and CDR2 FQNNGV. The V end was cut by 4 bases, the J end by 5 bases, with 14 bases between. The length of the CDR3 is 14 residues. The CDR3 nucleotides are TGTGCCAGCAGCTGGACTCGGGGCCGGGAGACCCAGTACTTC. It codes for CASSWTRGRETQYF.

In this sample, this clonotype turned up a few times. This rearrangement joins TRBV29-1 to TRBJ2-5; TRBD1 might be the D (7 bases). The germline V and J ends were trimmed by 2 bases and 2 bases, with 12 bases remaining between them. The CDR3 has 14 residues. Looked up from germline, CDR1 is SQVTM and CDR2 is ANQGSEA. CDR3: CSVESRGRQETQYF. DNA for the CDR3: TGCAGCGTTGAATCCAGGGGGAGGCAAGAGACCCAGTACTTC.

Only a few counts were recorded for this clonotype. Here the CDR3 DNA reads TGTGCCAGCACCCGGTCGAACTCTGGGGCCAACGTCCTGACTTTC. Protein product: CASTRSNSGANVLTF. V usage is TRBV16 and J usage is TRBJ2-6; D gene unclear. Germline values: CDR1 KGHSY, CDR2 FQNENV. The CDR3 loop spans 15 amino acids. The V gene lost 7 bases and the J gene lost 0 bases, with 10 bases spanning the gap. The whole variable domain, remainder taken from reference TRBV16 and TRBJ2-6, is GEEVAQTPKHLVRGEGQKAKLYCAPIKGHSYVFWYQQVLKNEFKFLISFQNENVFDETGMPKERFSAKCLPNSPCSLEIQATKLEDSAVYFCASTRSNSGANVLTFGAGSRLTVL.

This clonotype was recorded a few times. The chain carries TRBV11-3 and TRBJ2-3; D perhaps matches TRBD2 (5 bases). Germline V CDR1 and CDR2: SGHNT, YENEEA. The CDR3 contains 14 residues. The V end was cut by 5 bases, the J end by 6 bases, with 15 bases between. The CDR3 region is CASSRGRAEDTQYF. In DNA form, the CDR3 reads TGTGCCAGCAGCCGGGGTAGGGCCGAGGATACGCAGTATTTT.

This clonotype was counted only a few times. This chain links TRBV6-6 with TRBJ1-2; maybe TRBD1 (6 bases). V was shortened by 7 bases and J by 8 bases, with 20 bases between the two germline ends. The CDR3 has 14 residues. Germline CDR1 and CDR2: MNHNY and SVGAGI (reference sequence). The CDR3 sequence: CASTRQGSLGGYTF. The CDR3 DNA reads as TGTGCCAGCACACGTCAGGGGTCCCTAGGCGGCTACACCTTC.

This sequence joins TRBV28 and TRBJ2-1; 9 bases are shared with TRBD2. CDR1 is MDHEN, CDR2 SYDVKM, per germline. The CDR3 has 13 residues. J was trimmed by 6 bases and V by 7 bases; bases with no gene match: 4. CDR3 DNA: TGTGCCAGCAATCGCGGGGGGGGCAATGAGCAGTTCTTC. It yields the protein CASNRGGGNEQFF.

Ten or more counts support this clonotype. V and J are TRBV10-3 and TRBJ2-6; D ambiguous. The V end was cut by 0 bases, the J end by 0 bases, with 3 bases between. CDR1 is ENHRY, CDR2 SYGVKD, per germline. The CDR3 runs to 15 residues. DNA of the CDR3: TGTGCCATCAGTGAGTCCAGCTCTGGGGCCAACGTCCTGACTTTC. Encoded protein: CAISESSSGANVLTF.

This clonotype came up a few times. This chain connects TRBV19 to TRBJ2-1, with D maybe TRBD2 (5 bases). Germline V lookup: CDR1 LNHDA, CDR2 SQIVND (reference sequence). Trimming left V 0 bases short and J 12 bases short, with 12 bases between. This CDR3 comprises 13 residues. This chain's CDR3 is CASSIEESRGQFF. As DNA, the CDR3 is TGTGCCAGTAGTATAGAAGAGTCCCGGGGGCAGTTCTTC.

The rearrangement joins TRBV7-7 to TRBJ2-3; the D gene is possibly TRBD1 (6 bases). The CDR3 length is 15 residues. The germline V gene has CDR1 SSHAT and CDR2 FNYEAQ (reference sequence). Deletions cut 5 bases from V and 0 bases from J, with 12 bases between. The CDR3 loop reads CASSQQGQSTDTQYF. In DNA form, the CDR3 reads TGTGCCAGCAGCCAACAAGGACAGAGCACAGATACGCAGTATTTT.

This clonotype occurred a few times. The rearrangement links TRBV14 to TRBJ1-2, with unresolved D. V lost 3 bases to trimming and J lost 8 bases, with 10 bases between them. This CDR3 has 12 amino acids. Germline values: CDR1 SGHDN, CDR2 FVKESK. Here the CDR3 DNA reads TGTGCCAGCAGCCAGTCAGGTTGGGGCTACACCTTC. Its protein product is CASSQSGWGYTF.

The J gene is TRBJ1-2, the V gene TRBV7-9; D is unclear. Trimming took 3 bases from V and 3 from J, leaving 5 bases between them. CDR1 SEHNR and CDR2 FQNEAQ come from the germline V gene (reference sequence). This CDR3 has 12 amino acids. CDR3 sequence reads: CASSLSHYGYTF. The CDR3 DNA sequence: TGTGCCAGCAGCTTGTCGCACTATGGCTACACCTTC.

V and J are TRBV11-3 and TRBJ2-5; D is possibly TRBD2 (5 bases). The V gene's germline CDR1 is SGHNT and CDR2 YENEEA. Between the trimmed V and J ends, which lost 0 bases and 5 bases, there was a span of 7 bases. The CDR3 totals 13 residues. CDR3 loop: CASSLERAETQYF. CDR3 DNA: TGTGCCAGCAGCTTAGAGAGGGCGGAGACCCAGTACTTC.

This chain links TRBV5-6 with TRBJ2-1; 10 bases are shared with TRBD2. The junction had 6 bases not matched to a gene; V was cut back by 1 base and J by 2 bases. The CDR3 spans 17 residues. CDR1 is SGHDT, CDR2 YYEEEE, per germline. CDR3 sequence reads: CASSLKLAGGPYNEQFF. The CDR3 DNA sequence: TGTGCCAGCAGCTTGAAGTTAGCGGGGGGACCCTACAATGAGCAGTTCTTC.

This clonotype was observed a handful of times. The gene calls are TRBV6-5 and TRBJ1-2; no definite D call. CDR1 MNHEY and CDR2 SVGAGI come from the germline V gene. Trimming stripped 7 bases from V and 4 bases from J, with 13 bases between. The CDR3 is made up of 13 amino acids. The CDR3 bases are TGTGCCAGCACCCCCGGGTCCATCTATGGCTACACCTTC. Amino acid sequence: CASTPGSIYGYTF.

This rearrangement joins TRBV7-2 to TRBJ2-1, with 8 nucleotides matching TRBD2. The V segment lost 1 base and the J segment 10 bases; nucleotides outside the gene matches: 6. Germline V gene data show CDR1 as SGHTA and CDR2 as FQGNSA. This CDR3 is built from 14 residues. The CDR3 loop reads CASSLDRTSREQFF. Written as DNA, the CDR3 is TGTGCCAGCAGCTTAGATCGGACTAGCAGGGAGCAGTTCTTC. The variable domain in full, completed from reference TRBV7-2 and TRBJ2-1, reads GAGVSQSPSNKVTEKGKDVELRCDPISGHTALYWYRQSLGQGLEFLIYFQGNSAPDKSGLPSDRFSAERTGGSVSTLTIQRTQQEDSAVYLCASSLDRTSREQFFGPGTRLTVL.

This clonotype appeared a few times. An end of the junction differs from the germline gene, which may be a read error. The chain uses TRBV7-3 and TRBJ1-2; D not resolved. Germline V CDR1 and CDR2: SGHTA, FQGTGA. This CDR3 is built from 14 residues. CDR3 nucleotide sequence: TGTGCCAGCAGCCCTGAGGGCTCCTCAGACCCCCCTGCCTTC. This translates into CASSPEGSSDPPAF.

Ten or more counts support this clonotype. This CDR3 reads CASSQSRVSEQFF. The CDR3 DNA sequence: TGTGCCAGCAGCCAATCAAGGGTGTCCGAGCAGTTCTTC. The V gene is TRBV3-1, the J gene TRBJ2-1; no clear D. This CDR3 is 13 amino acids long. Trimming left V 2 bases short and J 10 bases short, with 12 bases between. Germline-derived CDR1 and CDR2 are LGHDT and YNNKEL (reference sequence).

This sequence joins TRBV5-1 and TRBJ1-2, with TRBD1 matching 12 bases. V lost 4 bases, J lost 4 bases, and 11 bases stayed unmatched. This CDR3 is 17 amino acids long. Germline loops: CDR1 SGHRS, CDR2 YFSETQ. The CDR3 nucleotides are TGCGCCAGCAGCATGGGACAGGGGGCTGCCCGGGGCTATGGCTACACCTTC. Its protein is CASSMGQGAARGYGYTF.

The rearrangement links TRBV7-2 to TRBJ2-7; no clear D. Germline CDR1 SGHTA, CDR2 FQGNSA. The V and J ends lost 8 bases and 2 bases respectively, with 19 bases between them. The CDR3 sequence is 15 residues long. CDR3 residues: CASSLTDGMTYEQYF. The CDR3 nucleotides are TGTGCCAGCTCTCTTACGGATGGGATGACCTACGAGCAGTACTTC.

The chain links TRBV7-6 to TRBJ1-1; 11 bases are a match to TRBD1. Germline CDR1 is SGHVS and CDR2 is FNYEAQ. J lost 5 bases, V lost 2 bases, and 10 bases had no gene match. The CDR3 is 17 residues long. CDR3 region: CASSLSKPGQGETEAFF. Written as DNA, the CDR3 is TGTGCCAGCAGCTTATCCAAACCGGGACAGGGGGAAACTGAAGCTTTCTTT.